The entry that follows covers one TCR beta chain sequence. The data stem from a study of blood T cells in healthy people across ages. A sample-barcoded 5' primer and a J-beta primer mix were used in a second PCR of roughly 7 to 11 cycles. TCRdb independently ran MiXCR on the 5' RACE reads; one entry per CDR3 protein. The sample has 1.5 million or so distinct CDR3 sequences; around 39% are singletons. Trimming at V came to 9 bases and at J to 0 bases, leaving 6 bases not matched to a gene. The CDR3 is made up of 14 amino acids. Germline CDR1 reads SGHKS; CDR2 reads YYEKEE (reference sequence). Sample: blood. The chain combines TRBV5-5 with TRBJ1-1; 9 bases map to TRBD1. The TCR was taken from a woman between 18 and 29 years old in good health. CDR3 residues: CATSGQGVNTEAFF. The DNA for the CDR3 is TGTGCCACCTCGGGACAGGGTGTGAACACTGAAGCTTTCTTT.